One and the same sample provided the 21 T cell receptor beta chains below, sequenced in a study of cytomegalovirus exposure and HLA in healthy donors. 60 Vbeta and 13 Jbeta primers were used in PCR. Measured with immunoSEQ multiplex PCR; TCRdb has only the in-frame clones, and not every one. The sample consists of 150,000 to 160,000 clones, 80% of them appearing once. The sample was PBMCs. These receptors came from a man younger than 45 in good health and CMV-seropositive.

This rearrangement joins TRBV10-2 to TRBJ2-3, with TRBD2 matching 7 bases. J gave up 4 bases and V 0 bases, and 7 bases lay outside the gene matches. Germline CDR1 is WSHSY and CDR2 is SAAADI. There are 16 residues in the CDR3. The CDR3 sequence is CASSESRRERADTQYF. The CDR3 DNA reads TGCGCCAGCAGTGAGTCGCGGCGGGAGAGGGCAGATACGCAGTATTTT.

The V and J genes are TRBV27 and TRBJ1-1; D is possibly TRBD1 (5 bases). Per germline, CDR1 MNHEY and CDR2 SMNVEV (reference sequence). Trimming stripped 5 bases from V and 6 bases from J, with 16 bases between. This CDR3 contains 14 residues. The CDR3 bases are TGTGCCAGCAGTCGATTACAGGAAGGCTCTGAAGCTTTCTTT. It specifies CASSRLQEGSEAFF.

The J gene is TRBJ1-2, the V gene TRBV15; D unresolved. Germline V gives CDR1 LNHNV, CDR2 YYDKDF (reference sequence). The V end lost 1 base, the J end lost 6 bases, and 9 bases lay between the germline ends. The CDR3 has 13 amino acids. The CDR3 sequence: CATSRAQDNGYTF. For the CDR3, the DNA is TGTGCCACCAGCAGAGCCCAGGATAATGGCTACACCTTC.

The rearrangement joins TRBV6-5 to TRBJ2-1; 9 positions agree with TRBD2. Germline values: CDR1 MNHEY, CDR2 SVGAGI. V lost 5 bases and J lost 7; bases outside the gene matches: 6. This CDR3 contains 14 residues. The CDR3 nucleotides are TGTGCCAGCAGTCCGGGTAGCGGGAGTAATGAGCAGTTCTTC. It codes for CASSPGSGSNEQFF.

For this clone: One junction end disagrees with the germline gene, perhaps due to a read error. V gene TRBV7-9 combines with J gene TRBJ2-7; 9 bases are shared with TRBD2. The germline gives CDR1 SEHNR, CDR2 FQNEAQ (reference sequence). CDR3 size: 16 residues. The CDR3 protein is CSSSLNCAGGFCEQYF. The CDR3 bases are TGTTCCAGCAGCTTAAATTGTGCGGGAGGGTTCTGCGAGCAGTACTTC. Together with reference TRBV7-9 and TRBJ2-7, the CDR3 gives the full variable domain: DTGVSQNPRHKITKRGQNVTFRCDPISEHNRLYWYRQTLGQGPEFLTYFQNEAQLEKSRLLSDRFSAERPKGSFSTLEIQRTEQGDSAMYLCSSSLNCAGGFCEQYFGPGTRLTVT.

The rearrangement uses TRBV28 and TRBJ1-4; a weak D match, TRBD1 (5 bases). Germline CDR1 MDHEN, CDR2 SYDVKM. This CDR3 has 16 residues. The V gene lost 1 base and the J gene lost 8 bases, with 17 bases spanning the gap. The CDR3 nucleotides are TGTGCCAGCAGTTTATCCTTGGTTGGGGCCAGGGAAAAACTGTTTTTT. The encoded protein is CASSLSLVGAREKLFF.

The V call is TRBV9, the J call TRBJ1-3; 7 nucleotides match TRBD1. The CDR3 is 16 amino acids. Per germline, CDR1 SGDLS and CDR2 YYNGEE. After removal of 4 bases from V and 0 bases from J, the junction contained 7 bases not matched to a gene. This CDR3 reads CASSIWTGRSGNTIYF. The CDR3 DNA reads TGTGCCAGCAGCATCTGGACAGGACGCTCTGGAAACACCATATATTTT.

The chain carries TRBV27 and TRBJ1-5; weak D call: TRBD1 (6 bases). The CDR3 is 13 residues long. CDR1 is MNHEY, CDR2 SMNVEV, per germline (reference sequence). The ends were cut back, 6 bases at V and 2 bases at J, with 8 bases in the middle. The DNA of the CDR3 is TGTGCCAGCAGACAGGGTGGCAATCAGCCCCAGCATTTT. Translated: CASRQGGNQPQHF.

The genes are TRBV19 and TRBJ2-2; weak D call: TRBD2 (5 bases). CDR1 LNHDA and CDR2 SQIVND come from the germline V gene (reference sequence). V was pared by 3 bases and J by 3 bases, with 14 bases between. CDR3 length: 16 amino acids. Written as DNA, the CDR3 is TGTGCCAGTAGTATGTCCGCGGGCTATGACACCGGGGAGCTGTTTTTT. It yields the protein CASSMSAGYDTGELFF.

This clone was observed a handful of times. The chain joins TRBV9 to TRBJ2-1; 12 bases match TRBD2. Germline loops: CDR1 SGDLS, CDR2 YYNGEE. V lost 4 bases and J lost 3; bases outside the gene matches: 8. The CDR3 length is 17 residues. CDR3 region: CASSTTSGRSFYNEQFF. The CDR3 coding sequence is TGTGCCAGCAGCACGACTAGCGGGAGATCGTTCTACAATGAGCAGTTCTTC.

This clone has a single count. The rearrangement joins TRBV9 to TRBJ2-7; 7 bases fit TRBD1. This CDR3 is built from 15 residues. Germline-derived CDR1 and CDR2 are SGDLS and YYNGEE. V was pared by 0 bases and J by 2 bases, with 5 bases of the junction left unmatched. The CDR3 DNA is TGTGCCAGCAGCGTAGGGGACAGACGAACCTACGAGCAGTACTTC. Translation: CASSVGDRRTYEQYF.

V usage is TRBV6-5 and J usage is TRBJ1-1; maybe TRBD1 (5 bases). The CDR3 extends over 14 amino acids. Germline CDR1 is MNHEY and CDR2 is SVGAGI. V lost 4 bases, J lost 6 bases, and 15 bases lay in between. This CDR3 reads CASSWMEGPAEAFF. In DNA form, the CDR3 reads TGTGCCAGCAGTTGGATGGAGGGGCCGGCTGAAGCTTTCTTT.

This clone has a handful of counts. This sequence joins TRBV9 and TRBJ1-3; the D is unclear. The CDR3 totals 13 residues. Germline CDR1 is SGDLS and CDR2 is YYNGEE. V gave up 1 base and J gave up 2 bases, with 4 bases separating them. The CDR3 sequence: CASSVPPGNTIYF. The CDR3 DNA reads as TGTGCCAGCAGCGTACCTCCTGGAAACACCATATATTTT.

The V and J genes are TRBV4-1 and TRBJ1-1, with 9 bases identical to TRBD1. The CDR3 covers 18 residues. Per the germline V gene, CDR1 is MGHRA and CDR2 is YSYEKL. Trimming cost V 4 bases and J 1 base; bases outside gene matches: 13. The CDR3 sequence is CASSLRLGGQGQNTEAFF. Written as DNA, the CDR3 is TGCGCCAGCAGCCTCCGCCTAGGGGGACAGGGCCAGAACACTGAAGCTTTCTTT.

The rearrangement uses TRBV28 and TRBJ1-1, with D possibly being TRBD1 (5 bases). Germline CDR1 MDHEN, CDR2 SYDVKM. Trimming removed 2 bases from V and 0 bases from J, with 7 bases in between. This CDR3 has 14 amino acids. The CDR3 is CASSLRQMNTEAFF. CDR3 DNA sequence: TGTGCCAGCAGTTTACGACAGATGAACACTGAAGCTTTCTTT.

The rearrangement links TRBV5-1 to TRBJ1-2; no reliable D call. CDR3 length: 14 residues. The germline gives CDR1 SGHRS, CDR2 YFSETQ. Trimming cost V 7 bases and J 2 bases, with 15 bases left between them. The CDR3 region is CASRRAEGNYGYTF. The CDR3 bases are TGCGCCAGCCGGCGGGCAGAAGGGAACTATGGCTACACCTTC.

The chain recombines TRBV2 with TRBJ2-7, with 12 bases matching TRBD2. Trimming cost V 6 bases and J 5 bases; bases outside gene matches: 5. CDR1 is SNHLY, CDR2 FYNNEI, per germline. The CDR3 has 14 amino acids. Written as DNA, the CDR3 is TGTGCCAGCAGACTTAGGACTAGCGGGAACGAGCAGTACTTC. Translation gives CASRLRTSGNEQYF.

This chain uses TRBV7-2 with TRBJ2-3, with D unclear. Trimming pared 5 bases from V and 1 base from J, leaving 19 bases between. The germline CDR1 and CDR2 sequences are SGHTA and FQGNSA. The CDR3 has 17 amino acids. CDR3 region: CASSPPGLSVGTDTQYF. CDR3 in DNA: TGTGCCAGCAGCCCCCCGGGTTTGAGTGTGGGCACAGATACGCAGTATTTT.

This chain uses TRBV9 with TRBJ2-1, with 7 bases lining up with TRBD2. The CDR3 is 17 amino acids. With 0 bases clipped from V and 9 bases from J, the junction kept 15 bases outside the gene matches. Germline V gives CDR1 SGDLS, CDR2 YYNGEE. The CDR3 coding sequence is TGTGCCAGCAGCGTAGACTACCGAGGCTGGCCGGGGGGTGAGCAGTTCTTC. Amino acids: CASSVDYRGWPGGEQFF.

The chain carries TRBV7-6 and TRBJ2-3; 9 positions match TRBD1. The length of the CDR3 is 16 residues. Germline assignment: CDR1 SGHVS and CDR2 FNYEAQ. The V and J ends lost 5 bases and 3 bases, in that order; junction bases with no gene match: 9. The CDR3, as DNA: TGTGCCAGCAGCAGGGAACAGGGGGCGTTTACAGATACGCAGTATTTT. Its protein product is CASSREQGAFTDTQYF.

The V call is TRBV15, the J call TRBJ2-1; no firm D call. This CDR3 has 13 residues. Germline V gene sequence: CDR1 LNHNV, CDR2 YYDKDF (reference sequence). V was clipped by 0 bases and J by 6 bases, with 6 bases between them. CDR3 loop: CATSRDLSNEQFF. CDR3 nucleotides: TGTGCCACCAGCAGAGATCTAAGCAATGAGCAGTTCTTC.